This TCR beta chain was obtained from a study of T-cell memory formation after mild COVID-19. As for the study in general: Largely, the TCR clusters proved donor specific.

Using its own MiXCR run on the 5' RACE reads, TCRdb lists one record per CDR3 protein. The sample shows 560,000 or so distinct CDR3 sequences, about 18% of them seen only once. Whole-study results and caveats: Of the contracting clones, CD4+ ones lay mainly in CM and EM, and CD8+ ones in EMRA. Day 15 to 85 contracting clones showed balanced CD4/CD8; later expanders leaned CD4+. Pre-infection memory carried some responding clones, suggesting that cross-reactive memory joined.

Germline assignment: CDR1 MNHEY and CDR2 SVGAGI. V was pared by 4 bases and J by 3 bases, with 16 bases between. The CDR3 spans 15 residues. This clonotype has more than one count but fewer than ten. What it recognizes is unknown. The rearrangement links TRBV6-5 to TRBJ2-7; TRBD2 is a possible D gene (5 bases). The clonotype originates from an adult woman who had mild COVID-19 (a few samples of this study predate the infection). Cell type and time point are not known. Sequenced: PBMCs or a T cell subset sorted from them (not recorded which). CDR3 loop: CASSSRTQAHYEQYF. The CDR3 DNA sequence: TGTGCCAGCAGTTCCAGGACTCAAGCCCACTACGAGCAGTACTTC.